This T cell receptor (beta chain) was captured in a study of cytomegalovirus exposure and HLA in healthy donors. The CDR3 is 14 amino acids. CDR1 is MNHEY, CDR2 SVGAGI, per germline. Between the trimmed V and J ends, which lost 6 bases and 2 bases, there was a span of 10 bases. Findings of the study overall: Later on, analysis showed that most CMV-associated TCR beta chains appeared to be HLA-restricted. Among the sequence variants, a highly shared cluster was likely an artifact of sequencing. The authors reported that TCR beta sequences could predict HLA-A and HLA-B alleles. These predictions were accurate for most subjects in the first cohort. Cytomegalovirus-associated status was assigned to roughly 160 TCR beta chains.

A word on this clone: Its antigen is undetermined.

PCR involved 60 Vbeta and 13 Jbeta primers. Method: immunoSEQ multiplex PCR; TCRdb's copy keeps in-frame clones and lacks some. The table shows over 150,000 clones, with 79% occurring only once. J is TRBJ2-2 and V is TRBV6-5, with D unresolved. The TCR sequence derives from a girl aged 5-17 years in good health and CMV-seropositive. Source material: PBMCs. The CDR3 protein is CASRIDSNTGELFF. The CDR3 DNA is TGTGCCAGCAGAATTGATAGCAACACCGGGGAGCTGTTTTTT.